The 25 T cell receptor beta chains in this list originate from one sample, sequenced in a study of blood T cell repertoires in COVID-19. This table comes from immunoSEQ multiplex PCR, and its TCRdb copy is limited to in-frame clones, with some not included. The top ten hold more than 1.3% of the sample, which has hundreds of thousands of clones, 85% to 90% seen once. Sequencing used peripheral blood. These receptors originate from a woman between 40 and 55 years old who had recovered from COVID-19.

This sequence joins TRBV6-5 and TRBJ1-1; 9 positions agree with TRBD1. CDR3 length: 15 amino acids. Germline CDR1 and CDR2: MNHEY and SVGAGI. V was clipped by 6 bases and J by 0 bases; unmatched bases: 5. CDR3 nucleotide sequence: TGTGCCAGCAGAACACAGGGGGCGTTGAACACTGAAGCTTTCTTT. This gives the protein CASRTQGALNTEAFF.

The V call is TRBV7-9, the J call TRBJ1-4; D is unresolved. Germline-derived CDR1 and CDR2 are SEHNR and FQNEAQ (reference sequence). V shed 4 bases and J shed 0 bases, with 12 bases lying between them. The CDR3 has 16 amino acids. DNA for the CDR3: TGTGCCAGCAGCTCAAGCGGGGTATCAACTAATGAAAAACTGTTTTTT. The encoded protein is CASSSSGVSTNEKLFF.

The rearrangement uses TRBV2 and TRBJ1-2; the match to TRBD1 covers 7 bases. This CDR3 region has 16 residues. With V trimmed by 9 bases and J by 4 bases, 17 bases remained unmatched. CDR1 and CDR2 (germline): SNHLY, FYNNEI. This CDR3 reads CASSPGGQGETYGYTF. The DNA of the CDR3 is TGTGCCAGTAGCCCCGGCGGGCAGGGGGAAACCTATGGCTACACCTTC.

A note on this clone: Within the sample, other DNA sequences also encode this same CDR3. The chain combines TRBV7-8 with TRBJ1-1; no firm D call. V gave up 1 base and J gave up 1 base, with 4 bases separating them. Germline lookup yields CDR1 SGHVS and CDR2 FQNEAQ. The CDR3 runs 13 residues. In DNA, the CDR3 is TGTGCCAGCAGCTTAGACAGGAACACTGAAGCTTTCTTT. This codes for CASSLDRNTEAFF.

The V call is TRBV5-1, the J call TRBJ2-3; perhaps TRBD1 as D (6 bases). Germline V gene lookup returns CDR1 SGHRS and CDR2 YFSETQ. V was trimmed by 4 bases and J by 6 bases, leaving 21 bases between them. CDR3 length equals 16 residues. The CDR3 here is CASSQAIGTSKDTQYF. CDR3 bases: TGCGCCAGCAGCCAAGCCATCGGGACATCTAAGGATACGCAGTATTTT.

The chain has TRBV5-1 and TRBJ2-7, with TRBD2 identical over 8 bases. The V gene's germline CDR1 is SGHRS and CDR2 YFSETQ. The CDR3 extends over 17 amino acids. J gave up 6 bases and V 1 base, and 15 bases lay outside the gene matches. In DNA, the CDR3 is TGCGCCAGCAGCTTGCCGGGGGGGAGAACTAGCCTCGGCGAGCAGTACTTC. Protein sequence: CASSLPGGRTSLGEQYF.

The CDR3 region is CASSLGSDGYTF. CDR3 in DNA: TGTGCCAGCTCACTGGGGAGCGATGGCTACACCTTC. The gene calls are TRBV18 and TRBJ1-2; D remains unclear. V dropped 4 bases and J dropped 6 bases, with 9 bases sitting between them. Germline CDR1 is KGHSH and CDR2 is LQKENI. The CDR3 runs to 12 residues.

V usage is TRBV2 and J usage is TRBJ2-5; 9 positions match TRBD1. This CDR3 comprises 16 residues. Trimming took 7 bases from V and 4 from J; bases not matched to a gene: 13. Germline CDR1 reads SNHLY; CDR2 reads FYNNEI. CDR3 loop: CASTLAGTGSRETQYF. The CDR3 DNA reads as TGTGCCAGCACTCTGGCCGGGACAGGGAGTAGAGAGACCCAGTACTTC.

V usage is TRBV5-5 and J usage is TRBJ2-5; 11 bases agree with TRBD2. The CDR3 consists of 17 residues. Germline V gene lookup returns CDR1 SGHKS and CDR2 YYEKEE (reference sequence). With V trimmed by 2 bases and J by 1 base, 7 bases remained unmatched. In nucleotides, the CDR3 is TGTGCCAGCAGCTTTCCGTCTAGCGGGGGGCGCCAAGAGACCCAGTACTTC. Amino acids: CASSFPSSGGRQETQYF. The complete variable domain, with remaining parts taken from reference TRBV5-5 and TRBJ2-5, reads DAGVTQSPTHLIKTRGQQVTLRCSPISGHKSVSWYQQVLGQGPQFIFQYYEKEERGRGNFPDRFSARQFPNYSSELNVNALLLGDSALYLCASSFPSSGGRQETQYFGPGTRLLVL.

The chain links TRBV6-6 to TRBJ2-7; weak D call: TRBD1 (7 bases). The CDR3 is made up of 13 amino acids. Trimming shortened V by 8 bases and J by 2 bases, and 13 bases separated the two germline ends. CDR1 and CDR2 (germline): MNHNY, SVGAGI (reference sequence). In DNA, the CDR3 is TGTGCCAGCGGCGGGACAGCTCCCTACGAGCAGTACTTC. This translates into CASGGTAPYEQYF.

The chain joins TRBV7-3 to TRBJ1-2; D possibly corresponds to TRBD1 (6 bases). From germline, CDR1 is SGHTA and CDR2 FQGTGA. CDR3 size: 15 residues. Between the trimmed V and J ends, which lost 5 bases and 5 bases, there was a span of 18 bases. CDR3 DNA sequence: TGTGCCAGCAGCCCAGTAGGGGGGGATACTTATGGCTACACCTTC. Translated: CASSPVGGDTYGYTF. Together with reference TRBV7-3 and TRBJ1-2, the CDR3 gives the full variable domain: GAGVSQTPSNKVTEKGKYVELRCDPISGHTALYWYRQSLGQGPEFLIYFQGTGAADDSGLPNDRFFAVRPEGSVSTLKIQRTERGDSAVYLCASSPVGGDTYGYTFGSGTRLTVV.

A single count supports this clone. The V call is TRBV6-2 or TRBV6-3, the J call TRBJ1-6, with 9 bases identical to TRBD1. Trimming at V came to 2 bases and at J to 8 bases, leaving 4 bases not matched to a gene. This CDR3 contains 15 residues. CDR1 and CDR2 (germline): MNHEY, SVGEGT. The CDR3 coding sequence is TGTGCCAGCAGTTACCCAACAGGGGGCGATTCACCCCTCCACTTT. Its protein product is CASSYPTGGDSPLHF.

This clone was found once. The chain employs TRBV27 and TRBJ2-5, with D possibly matching TRBD2 (7 bases). Germline V gene data show CDR1 as MNHEY and CDR2 as SMNVEV (reference sequence). This CDR3 has 17 amino acids. V lost 6 bases and J 5 bases, leaving 25 bases between the germline ends. CDR3 bases: TGTGCCAGCAGGAGTGGGTTTGGGGGGGGCCGTTGGGAGACCCAGTACTTC. Protein: CASRSGFGGGRWETQYF.

This sequence joins TRBV3-1 (or the pseudogene TRBV3-2) and TRBJ1-2; a weak D match, TRBD1 (6 bases). CDR1 and CDR2 from the germline V gene are LGHDT and YNNKEL (reference sequence). CDR3 length: 15 amino acids. V was clipped by 1 base and J by 12 bases, with 21 bases between them. CDR3 DNA sequence: TGTGCCAGCAGCCAAGGAACCAGTACAGGGTCGTCCGACACCTTC. Encoded protein: CASSQGTSTGSSDTF.

The rearrangement uses TRBV7-2 and TRBJ1-1, with D perhaps TRBD1 (5 bases). V dropped 5 bases and J dropped 4 bases, with 14 bases sitting between them. The germline gives CDR1 SGHTA, CDR2 FQGNSA. CDR3 size: 14 residues. CDR3 protein: CASSPQVGLTEAFF. The CDR3 DNA is TGTGCCAGCAGCCCACAGGTCGGGCTCACTGAAGCTTTCTTT.

This chain uses TRBV5-1 with TRBJ1-2; D is unresolved. Germline V gene lookup returns CDR1 SGHRS and CDR2 YFSETQ. V shed 1 base and J shed 6 bases, with 7 bases lying between them. CDR3 size: 12 residues. The CDR3 DNA follows: TGCGCCAGCAGCTTGCCGGGGAATGGCTACACCTTC. Translating gives CASSLPGNGYTF.

V usage is TRBV4-1 and J usage is TRBJ2-2, with TRBD1 matching over 11 bases. The CDR3 totals 17 residues. Germline CDR1 is MGHRA and CDR2 is YSYEKL. With 5 bases clipped from V and 7 bases from J, the junction kept 12 bases outside the gene matches. The CDR3 loop is CASSSPGQGVFVGELFF. DNA for the CDR3: TGCGCCAGCAGCTCCCCGGGACAGGGGGTTTTCGTCGGGGAGCTGTTTTTT.

The chain is built from TRBV28 and TRBJ2-2; TRBD1 might be the D (6 bases). V lost 6 bases, J lost 8 bases, and 22 bases lay in between. Germline CDR1 is MDHEN and CDR2 is SYDVKM. The length of the CDR3 is 16 residues. CDR3 nucleotides: TGTGCCAGCAGCCTTTCGGACAGCCCGGAATATGGGGAGCTGTTTTTT. Translated: CASSLSDSPEYGELFF.

The rearrangement links TRBV7-8 to TRBJ1-1; 8 nucleotides line up with TRBD1. CDR1 and CDR2 from the germline V gene are SGHVS and FQNEAQ. V shed 5 bases, J shed 11 bases, and the junction held 7 bases outside the gene matches. This CDR3 has 12 amino acids. CDR3 coding DNA: TGTGCCAGCAGCCCGCAGGGGGCGATGGCTTTCTTT. Its translation: CASSPQGAMAFF. The full variable domain, rest sourced from reference TRBV7-8 and TRBJ1-1, is GAGVSQSPRYKVAKRGQDVALRCDPISGHVSLFWYQQALGQGPEFLTYFQNEAQLDKSGLPSDRFFAERPEGSVSTLKIQRTQQEDSAVYLCASSPQGAMAFFGQGTRLTVV.

This chain connects TRBV2 to TRBJ2-1, with TRBD2 identical over 8 bases. Germline trimming cut 6 bases from V and 6 bases from J; bases unmatched to any gene: 10. The CDR3 is 15 amino acids. Per the germline V gene, CDR1 is SNHLY and CDR2 is FYNNEI. For the CDR3, the DNA is TGTGCCAGCAGCGGGAGGGCTAGCGGGTTCAATGAGCAGTTCTTC. It yields the protein CASSGRASGFNEQFF.

V is TRBV6-5 and J is TRBJ1-2; TRBD1 matches 7 bases. The V gene end was trimmed by 7 bases and the J gene end by 3 bases; junction bases not matched to a gene: 8. CDR1 MNHEY and CDR2 SVGAGI come from the germline V gene. The CDR3 is 14 amino acids. CDR3 residues: CASTPWGQYYGYTF. The CDR3 region has the DNA TGTGCCAGCACCCCATGGGGACAGTACTATGGCTACACCTTC.

The chain combines TRBV4-1 with TRBJ2-5; D gene ambiguous. Germline CDR1 reads MGHRA; CDR2 reads YSYEKL. The CDR3 totals 15 residues. The V end was cut by 1 base, the J end by 0 bases, with 9 bases between. The CDR3 coding sequence is TGCGCCAGCAGCCAAGTTAACAGATACCAAGAGACCCAGTACTTC. It codes for CASSQVNRYQETQYF.

The chain links TRBV7-2 to TRBJ2-7, with 12 nucleotides matching TRBD1. The CDR3 consists of 15 residues. Looked up from germline, CDR1 is SGHTA and CDR2 is FQGNSA. After removal of 5 bases from V and 7 bases from J, the junction contained 9 bases not matched to a gene. The CDR3 here is CASSAIRDRGREQYF. The CDR3, as DNA: TGTGCCAGCAGCGCCATCCGGGACAGGGGGCGTGAGCAGTACTTC.

V gene TRBV20-1 combines with J gene TRBJ1-2; D unclear. The CDR3 is 11 amino acids. Trimming took 1 base from V and 5 from J, leaving 5 bases between them. Germline-derived CDR1 and CDR2 are DFQATT and SNEGSKA (reference sequence). CDR3 amino acids: CSARALYGYTF. CDR3 in DNA: TGCAGTGCTAGAGCCCTGTATGGCTACACCTTC.

The chain employs TRBV18 and TRBJ2-7; TRBD1 matches at 8 bases. Losses at the gene ends were 4 bases for V and 4 bases for J; bases not matched to a gene: 6. The germline V gene encodes CDR1 KGHSH and CDR2 LQKENI. This CDR3 comprises 14 residues. CDR3 coding DNA: TGTGCCAGCTCACACCGGGACAGGCGGTACGAGCAGTACTTC. Residues: CASSHRDRRYEQYF.